This is a list of T cell receptor beta chains from one sample in a study of vaccination and CD4 T cells after COVID-19. What these receptors recognize is not known. TCRdb fed the PCR reads into MiXCR, producing one record per CDR3 protein. The sample shows some 10,000 distinct CDR3 sequences, more than 20% of them seen only once. This material consisted of CD4+ T cells from blood, cultured in vitro, taken after SARS-CoV-2 vaccination. These receptors all come from a human donor who had recovered from COVID-19. The CDR3 runs from the conserved cysteine through the conserved F or W. A D gene is named only where the DNA matches it firmly. Part of the rows lack a size; the others show once, few, many or a class for expanded clones.

>.|TRBJ1-5|.|TRBV28
TGTGCCAGCAGTTTTGAGGGGAGCAGAGTTAGGAATCAGCCCCAGCATTTT
CASSFEGSRVRNQPQHF
>.|TRBJ1-2|.|TRBV5-1
TGCACCAGCAGTCCCCCCAAAGACAGTCTTGGGGGCTACACCTTC
CTSSPPKDSLGGYTF
>TRBD1|TRBJ1-4|.|TRBV15
TGTGCCTCGTTCCCGGGACAGGGGGCAGCAACTAATGAAAAACTGTTTTTT
CASFPGQGAATNEKLFF
>.|TRBJ2-7|.|TRBV7-9
TGTGCCAGCAGCCCCTTGCGCGGAACCTACGAGCAGTACTTC
CASSPLRGTYEQYF
>TRBD2|TRBJ2-7|few|TRBV28
TGTGCCAGCAGGGCCAGGACTAGCGGAACCTACGAGCAGTACTTC
CASRARTSGTYEQYF
>TRBD1|TRBJ1-6|few|TRBV20-1
TGCAGTGCTAGAGAAGATCCAGGGACAGCCTATTCACCCCTCCACTTT
CSAREDPGTAYSPLHF
>.|TRBJ1-1|.|TRBV20-1
TGCAGTGCGAGACGGCGGCTGAACACTGAAGCTTTCTTT
CSARRRLNTEAFF
>TRBD2|TRBJ2-1|.|TRBV7-9
TGTGCCAGCAGCTTACCGGGACTAGCGGGATCCCGTCGGGATGAGCAGTTCTTC
CASSLPGLAGSRRDEQFF
>.|TRBJ1-1|few|TRBV24-1
TGTGCCACCAGTGATTTGGCGGGGGGGAAGAACACTGAAGCTTTCTTT
CATSDLAGGKNTEAFF
>TRBD2|TRBJ2-1|.|TRBV6-5
TGTGCCAGCAGTTACGGCTATGCGGGAGCGCCGGGCAATGAGCAGTTCTTC
CASSYGYAGAPGNEQFF
>.|TRBJ1-1|medium-sized|TRBV15
TGTGCCACCAGCAGAGATCGGGGCGGGGGATGGACTGAAGCTTTCTTT
CATSRDRGGGWTEAFF
>TRBD2|TRBJ2-3|.|TRBV4-3
TGCGCCAGCAGCCTTAGCGGGAGGGGGGATACGCAGTATTTT
CASSLSGRGDTQYF
>.|TRBJ1-1|once|TRBV5-1
TGCGCCAGCAGCTTGGGTACGAACACTGAAGCTTTCTTT
CASSLGTNTEAFF
>.|TRBJ2-7|.|TRBV4-1
TGCGCCAGCAGCGGTGAAACCCAACTAGCTCAGAGCTCCTACGAGCAGTACTTC
CASSGETQLAQSSYEQYF
>.|TRBJ1-1|.|TRBV4-3
TGCGCCAGCAGCCAGGATTGGACAGATAACACTGAAGCTTTCTTT
CASSQDWTDNTEAFF
>.|TRBJ1-1|.|TRBV7-2
TGTGCCAGCAGTCCCGGGAGCAACACTGAAGCTTTCTTT
CASSPGSNTEAFF
>.|TRBJ1-5|once|TRBV27
TGTGCCAGCAGTTCATCACGACAGACCCTTAGCAATCAGCCCCAGCTTTTT
CASSSSRQTLSNQPQLF
>.|TRBJ1-2|.|TRBV6-1
TGTGCCAGCAGTCCCACCTCGTCCTATGGCTACACCTTC
CASSPTSSYGYTF
>.|TRBJ2-2|few|TRBV2
TGTGCCAGCAATCACAGGGAAGGTACCGGGGAGCTGTTTTTT
CASNHREGTGELFF
>TRBD1|TRBJ1-1|.|TRBV10-3
TGTGCCATCAGGGGACAGGTGGGGAACACTGAAGCTTTCTTT
CAIRGQVGNTEAFF
>TRBD1|TRBJ2-3|few|TRBV28
TGTGCCAGCAGTTCCTGGAGCGACAGGGATACAGATACGCAGTATTTT
CASSSWSDRDTDTQYF
>TRBD2|TRBJ2-7|few|TRBV28
TGTGCCAGCAGTTTCGCCCTTGAGGGGACTAGCGTATCCTACGAGCAGTACTTC
CASSFALEGTSVSYEQYF
>.|TRBJ2-1|.|TRBV5-1
TGCGCCAGCAGCCCGGGCGCGATCCTGGCGGCTAGCTCCTACAATGAGCAGTTCTTC
CASSPGAILAASSYNEQFF
>.|TRBJ2-3|medium-sized|TRBV20-1
TGCAGTGGGAGGCGTAATCATGGCACAGATACGCAGTATTTT
CSGRRNHGTDTQYF
>.|TRBJ2-1|.|TRBV20-1
TGCAGTGCTAGGCGCTCCGCATTCCACAATGAGCAGTTCTTC
CSARRSAFHNEQFF
>TRBD1|TRBJ1-6|.|TRBV20-1
TGCAGTGCTAGAGTGGACAGGTCTAATTCACCCCTCCACTTT
CSARVDRSNSPLHF